One sample yielded the 7 T cell receptor beta chains listed below, sequenced in a study of T cell repertoires in cytomegalovirus infection (dated by TCRdb to the late 2010s). TCRdb names Illumina HiSeq 1500 as the instrument used. The public sequencing data were trimmed at Q25 with fastp and processed into clonotypes with MiXCR by TCRdb, which kept only in-frame beta chains. Duplicate CDR3 protein sequences are folded into a single record with the most common DNA and genes. The sample table records about 530,000 distinct CDR3 sequences; around a quarter of these occur just once. Of the sample, approximately 13% falls within the top ten clones. Input material: PBMCs. These receptor sequences come from a human donor in good health (CMV status not recorded). Some clones in this sample may be carry-over from other donors' samples.

This clonotype came up many times. V and J are TRBV7-2 and TRBJ2-3; TRBD2 agrees at 7 bases. This CDR3 has 15 amino acids. The V and J ends lost 4 bases and 5 bases, in that order; junction bases with no gene match: 9. Germline CDR1 and CDR2: SGHTA and FQGNSA. The CDR3 coding sequence is TGTGCCAGCAGCTCACTCTCTGGCGGGAGAGATACGCAGTATTTT. Protein product: CASSSLSGGRDTQYF.

The chain uses TRBV12-3 or TRBV12-4 and TRBJ2-3; 10 bases are shared with TRBD2. The CDR3 totals 14 residues. With V trimmed by 1 base and J by 7 bases, 2 bases remained unmatched. DNA for the CDR3: TGTGCCAGCAGTTTAGGAGCGGGGGGGAATACGCAGTATTTT. It is translated as CASSLGAGGNTQYF.

Here the CDR3 reads CATSDPGASAGDEQFF. The CDR3 DNA follows: TGTGCCACCAGTGATCCAGGGGCCTCCGCAGGAGATGAGCAGTTCTTC. J is TRBJ2-1 and V is TRBV24-1; D may be TRBD1 (6 bases). There are 16 residues in the CDR3. Germline-derived CDR1 and CDR2 are KGHDR and SFDVKD. V lost 3 bases to trimming and J lost 8 bases, with 19 bases between them.

The rearrangement links TRBV6-2 or TRBV6-3 to TRBJ2-7; 9 bases line up with TRBD2. Germline-derived CDR1 and CDR2 are MNHEY and SVGEGT. Trimming cost V 4 bases and J 6 bases; bases outside gene matches: 4. This CDR3 has 13 amino acids. CDR3 sequence: CASSSSGRPEQYV. Written as DNA, the CDR3 is TGTGCCAGCAGTTCGAGCGGGAGGCCCGAGCAGTACGTC.

This clonotype was counted at least ten times. The J gene is TRBJ1-5, the V gene TRBV7-2; D ambiguous. V was cut by 5 bases and J by 7 bases, with 12 bases left in between. The CDR3 has 13 residues. From germline, CDR1 is SGHTA and CDR2 FQGNSA. CDR3 DNA: TGTGCCAGCAGCCCACATGACCTGCAGCCCCAGCATTTT. It codes for CASSPHDLQPQHF.

This clonotype was seen many times. This rearrangement joins TRBV7-7 to TRBJ2-2; TRBD1 agrees at 7 bases. The CDR3 runs to 16 residues. V trimming: 5 bases; J trimming: 0 bases; junction bases outside the gene matches: 6. Looked up from germline, CDR1 is SSHAT and CDR2 is FNYEAQ (reference sequence). The CDR3 DNA reads TGTGCCAGCAGCATGGGACAGTCCCCGAACACCGGGGAGCTGTTTTTT. Protein product: CASSMGQSPNTGELFF.

The table lists this clonotype with many counts. The chain carries TRBV4-1 and TRBJ2-3; 8 bases align to TRBD2. Germline lookup yields CDR1 MGHRA and CDR2 YSYEKL. Losses at the gene ends were 4 bases for V and 5 bases for J; bases not matched to a gene: 11. This CDR3 comprises 16 residues. DNA for the CDR3: TGCGCCAGCAGCCCCGGACGGGGGGCGGGGGGAGATACGCAGTATTTT. Its translation: CASSPGRGAGGDTQYF.